The following is a T cell receptor (beta chain) sequence with its context. The entry originates in a study of control samples from healthy donors and cancer patients. Here immunoSEQ multiplex PCR was the method, and the copy in TCRdb shows in-frame clones only, minus some. The sample lists some 150,000 clones, 80% to 95% seen once, with 3% to 4% in the top ten. The CDR3 has 16 residues. J lost 6 bases, V lost 2 bases, and 9 bases had no gene match. Germline V CDR1 and CDR2: MNHEY, SVGAGI. This sequence was found in a young man in good health. Sequencing input: blood. This chain uses TRBV6-5 with TRBJ1-4, with 7 bases fitting TRBD1. The DNA of the CDR3 is TGTGCCAGCAGTTACAAGAACAGGGGCGAGGATGAAAAACTGTTTTTT. It yields the protein CASSYKNRGEDEKLFF.